The rows below give T cell receptor beta chains drawn from one sample of a study of blood T cell repertoires in COVID-19. Using immunoSEQ multiplex PCR, the repertoire was profiled, and TCRdb retains in-frame clones only, with some absent. The sample yields about 360,000 clones, around nine tenths seen once. The sequenced sample consisted of peripheral blood. Every receptor here comes from a human donor in a cohort sampled during active COVID-19. CDR3s include the opening cysteine and the closing phenylalanine or tryptophan. The D gene is left open where the match is weak. Size values are once, few and many counts, or a class for expanded clones, and some rows have none.

d_call,clone_size,v_call,j_call,cdr3_aa,cdr3_nt
-,-,TRBV5-1,TRBJ1-2,CASSPTDTAGYTF,TGCGCCAGCAGCCCTACGGACACAGCTGGCTACACCTTC
TRBD1,-,TRBV18,TRBJ1-2,CASSPPTGQGFGYTF,TGTGCCAGCTCACCACCGACAGGGCAGGGTTTTGGCTACACCTTC
-,-,TRBV20-1,TRBJ2-3,CSASGDTRTDTQYF,TGCAGTGCTAGTGGGGACACCCGCACAGATACGCAGTATTTT
-,-,TRBV25-1,TRBJ1-4,CASSATAELNEKLFF,TGTGCCAGCAGTGCGACCGCAGAACTAAATGAAAAACTGTTTTTT
TRBD1,-,TRBV28,TRBJ1-2,CASRSGGNYGYTF,TGTGCCAGCAGATCAGGGGGCAACTATGGCTACACCTTC
TRBD2,-,TRBV3-1/TRBV3-2,TRBJ2-1,CASSLGLAGVNEQFF,TGTGCCAGCAGCCTGGGACTAGCGGGAGTCAATGAGCAGTTCTTC
-,-,TRBV4-1,TRBJ1-2,CASSHAVRSSDYGYTF,TGCGCCAGCAGCCATGCCGTCAGGTCGTCTGACTATGGCTACACCTTC
-,once,TRBV6-1,TRBJ1-1,CASSEGVTGNTEAFF,TGTGCCAGCAGTGAAGGGGTTACAGGGAACACTGAAGCTTTCTTT
TRBD2,-,TRBV6-6,TRBJ2-7,CASSYLSGGAYEQYF,TGTGCCAGCAGTTACCTTAGCGGGGGAGCCTACGAGCAGTACTTC
TRBD2,-,TRBV10-3,TRBJ2-3,CASAGGLAGADTQYF,TGTGCCTCAGCAGGAGGACTAGCGGGGGCAGATACGCAGTATTTT
TRBD2,-,TRBV29-1,TRBJ2-1,CSVERRGDAAVSNEQFF,TGCAGCGTTGAAAGGCGGGGGGATGCCGCGGTTAGCAATGAGCAGTTCTTC
TRBD1,-,TRBV28,TRBJ2-7,CASSLGDRSTYEQYF,TGTGCCAGCAGTTTAGGGGACAGATCAACCTACGAGCAGTACTTC
-,-,TRBV5-4,TRBJ2-3,CASSLRASSDTDTQYF,TGTGCCAGCAGCTTACGGGCTAGCAGCGACACAGATACGCAGTATTTT
-,-,TRBV10-3,TRBJ1-4,CATCRGGNSRSEKLFF,TGTGCCACCTGCCGGGGGGGGAACAGCCGTAGTGAAAAACTGTTTTTT
TRBD2,-,TRBV11-2,TRBJ2-1,CASSLSGGVNEQFF,TGTGCCAGCAGCCTATCCGGGGGGGTTAATGAGCAGTTCTTC
-,-,TRBV6-1,TRBJ1-1,CASSEEGGTLNTEAFF,TGTGCCAGCAGTGAAGAGGGAGGGACCCTGAACACTGAAGCTTTCTTT
-,-,TRBV29-1,TRBJ1-1,CSVEDLGGRAEAFF,TGCAGCGTTGAAGATCTCGGGGGTCGGGCTGAAGCTTTCTTT
-,-,TRBV5-8,TRBJ2-7,CASSLDITYEQYF,TGTGCCAGCAGCTTGGACATCACCTACGAGCAGTACTTC
-,-,TRBV9,TRBJ2-1,CASSVATSSGASNEQFF,TGTGCCAGCAGCGTAGCTACTTCTTCAGGGGCGTCGAATGAGCAGTTCTTC
TRBD2,-,TRBV4-2,TRBJ2-7,CASSDQAGVNEQYF,TGTGCCAGCAGCGACCAAGCGGGAGTCAACGAGCAGTACTTC
-,-,TRBV5-1,TRBJ2-7,CPTGDPSYEQYF,TGCCCAACGGGGGACCCCTCCTACGAGCAGTACTTC
-,few,TRBV5-4,TRBJ2-2,CASRQTGDTGELFF,TGTGCCAGCAGGCAGACGGGGGACACCGGGGAGCTGTTTTTT
-,-,TRBV15,TRBJ2-4,CATSREYGLSLTGAKNIQYF,TGTGCCACCAGCAGAGAATATGGTCTATCGCTCACCGGGGCCAAAAACATTCAGTACTTC
TRBD2,-,TRBV2,TRBJ2-7,CASRAGRAPPPYEQYF,TGTGCCAGCAGGGCGGGGAGGGCGCCGCCACCTTACGAGCAGTACTTC
TRBD1,-,TRBV28,TRBJ1-2,CASRRGVEGAGGYTF,TGTGCCAGCAGGAGGGGTGTCGAGGGGGCGGGTGGCTACACCTTC
TRBD1,-,TRBV5-1,TRBJ1-6,CASSLPRQGRNSPLHF,TGCGCCAGCAGCTTGCCGCGACAGGGGAGAAATTCACCCCTCCACTTT
-,-,TRBV28,TRBJ1-5,CASSPLTSGQPQHF,TGTGCCAGCAGTCCCTTGACCTCGGGTCAGCCCCAGCATTTT
-,-,TRBV2,TRBJ1-5,CASSDAGNQPQHF,TGTGCCAGCAGTGACGCAGGGAATCAGCCCCAGCATTTT
-,-,TRBV5-1,TRBJ1-4,CASSLEGSGFNEKLFF,TGCGCCAGCAGCTTGGAGGGGTCGGGCTTTAATGAAAAACTGTTTTTT
-,-,TRBV11-3,TRBJ2-3,CASSIGLRDTQYF,TGTGCCAGCAGCATCGGACTTAGGGATACGCAGTATTTT
TRBD1,-,TRBV7-3,TRBJ1-2,CASSARDRGGGGYTF,TGTGCCAGCAGCGCCCGGGACAGAGGTGGAGGTGGCTACACCTTC
-,-,TRBV5-4,TRBJ2-5,CASSSDIQETQYF,TGTGCCAGCAGCTCCGACATACAAGAGACCCAGTACTTC
-,-,TRBV28,TRBJ1-6,CASSPGGFSSPLHF,TGTGCCAGCAGTCCGGGGGGGTTTAGCTCACCCCTCCACTTT
TRBD2,-,TRBV9,TRBJ2-1,CASSVALAGVNEQFF,TGTGCCAGCAGCGTAGCACTAGCGGGAGTCAATGAGCAGTTCTTC
-,-,TRBV2,TRBJ2-1,CASSPRSAGGDEQFF,TGTGCCAGCAGTCCCCGCTCAGCCGGAGGAGATGAGCAGTTCTTC
TRBD2,-,TRBV29-1,TRBJ2-5,CSVEIGWIAGLHF,TGCAGCGTTGAAATTGGGTGGATAGCGGGGTTGCACTTC
-,-,TRBV28,TRBJ2-3,CASSWGQSAGGDTQYF,TGTGCCAGCAGTTGGGGACAGTCCGCCGGGGGAGATACGCAGTATTTT
TRBD2,-,TRBV6-6,TRBJ2-3,CASRPGLAVDTQYF,TGTGCCAGCAGACCCGGACTAGCGGTGGATACGCAGTATTTT
TRBD1,once,TRBV2,TRBJ2-1,CASRRTGYEQFF,TGTGCCAGCAGACGGACAGGGTATGAGCAGTTCTTC
-,once,TRBV5-8,TRBJ1-5,CASSLTGVAQHF,TGTGCCAGCAGCTTGACGGGAGTAGCCCAGCATTTT
TRBD1,-,TRBV18,TRBJ1-1,CASSRDRGNLLEAFF,TGTGCCAGCTCACGGGACAGGGGAAATCTACTTGAAGCTTTCTTT
-,once,TRBV28,TRBJ1-1,CASRGTLQGNTEAFF,TGTGCCAGCAGAGGGACACTACAAGGTAACACTGAAGCTTTCTTT
TRBD2,-,TRBV11-3,TRBJ2-3,CASSLDGGGATDTQYF,TGTGCCAGCAGCTTAGATGGCGGGGGGGCAACAGATACGCAGTATTTT
-,-,TRBV9,TRBJ1-1,CASSVGTGNTEAFF,TGTGCCAGCAGCGTAGGAACAGGGAACACTGAAGCTTTCTTT
-,-,TRBV6-5,TRBJ1-2,CASRLNQGIYGYTF,TGTGCCAGCAGACTCAACCAGGGTATCTATGGCTACACCTTC
-,-,TRBV19,TRBJ1-5,CASSMWQGGQPQHF,TGTGCCAGTAGTATGTGGCAGGGAGGTCAGCCCCAGCATTTT
-,-,TRBV29-1,TRBJ2-3,CSVAPILGDTQYF,TGCAGCGTAGCCCCCATCCTCGGGGATACGCAGTATTTT
-,once,TRBV15,TRBJ1-6,CATGSDGTLNSPLHF,TGTGCCACCGGATCTGACGGGACACTTAATTCACCCCTCCACTTT
TRBD2,-,TRBV5-1,TRBJ2-1,CASSPGGGQIYNEQFF,TGCGCCAGCAGCCCGGGAGGGGGACAAATCTACAATGAGCAGTTCTTC
-,-,TRBV4-1,TRBJ2-1,CASSQDFGLREQFF,TGCGCCAGCAGCCAAGATTTCGGACTACGTGAGCAGTTCTTC
TRBD2,-,TRBV14,TRBJ2-1,CASSLLAGLSNEQFF,TGTGCCAGCAGCCTACTAGCGGGACTTAGCAATGAGCAGTTCTTC
TRBD1,-,TRBV20-1,TRBJ1-1,CSASRQGSHTEAFF,TGCAGTGCTAGTAGACAGGGGTCCCACACTGAAGCTTTCTTT
TRBD1,few,TRBV5-5,TRBJ1-3,CASSPGQGLTNTIYF,TGTGCCAGCAGCCCCGGACAGGGACTGACAAACACCATATATTTT
TRBD2,-,TRBV3-1/TRBV3-2,TRBJ2-7,CASSRPGGSIYEQYF,TGTGCCAGCAGCCGCCCGGGGGGGTCCATCTACGAGCAGTACTTC
-,many,TRBV19,TRBJ1-3,CARSSKDAGSISGNTIYF,TGTGCCAGGAGCTCAAAAGATGCGGGGTCTATCTCTGGAAACACCATATATTTT
-,-,TRBV5-8,TRBJ2-7,CASREIYEQYF,TGTGCCAGCAGGGAGATCTACGAGCAGTACTTC
-,-,TRBV6-1,TRBJ2-5,CASSEVGAGVGETQYF,TGTGCCAGCAGTGAAGTCGGGGCAGGGGTGGGAGAGACCCAGTACTTC